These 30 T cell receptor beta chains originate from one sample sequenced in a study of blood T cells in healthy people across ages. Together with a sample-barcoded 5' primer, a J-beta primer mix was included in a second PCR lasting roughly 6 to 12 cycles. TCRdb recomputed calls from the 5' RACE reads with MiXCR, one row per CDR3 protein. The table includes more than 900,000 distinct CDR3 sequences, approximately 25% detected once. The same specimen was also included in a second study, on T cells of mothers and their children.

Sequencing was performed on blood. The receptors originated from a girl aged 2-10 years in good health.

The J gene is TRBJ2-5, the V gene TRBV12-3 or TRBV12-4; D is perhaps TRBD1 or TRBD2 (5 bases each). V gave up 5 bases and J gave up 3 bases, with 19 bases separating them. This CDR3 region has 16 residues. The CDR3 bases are TGTGCCAGCAGTCCCTTTCCTATGGGGGATGAAGAGACCCAGTACTTC. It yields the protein CASSPFPMGDEETQYF.

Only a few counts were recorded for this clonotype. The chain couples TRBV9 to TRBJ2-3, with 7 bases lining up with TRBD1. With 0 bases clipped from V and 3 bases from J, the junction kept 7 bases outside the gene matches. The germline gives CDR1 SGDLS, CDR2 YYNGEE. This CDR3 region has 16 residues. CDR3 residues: CASSVDEGARTDTQYF. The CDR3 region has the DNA TGTGCCAGCAGCGTAGACGAGGGGGCGCGGACAGATACGCAGTATTTT.

Here the CDR3 reads CSASSGGRALSYEQYF. In DNA, the CDR3 is TGCAGTGCTAGTTCCGGGGGCAGGGCCTTATCCTACGAGCAGTACTTC. V is TRBV20-1 and J is TRBJ2-1; D could derive from TRBD1 or TRBD2 (6 bases each). The J call is in doubt because the DNA end fits TRBJ2-7 better. Germline CDR1 DFQATT, CDR2 SNEGSKA (reference sequence). The CDR3 is made up of 16 amino acids.

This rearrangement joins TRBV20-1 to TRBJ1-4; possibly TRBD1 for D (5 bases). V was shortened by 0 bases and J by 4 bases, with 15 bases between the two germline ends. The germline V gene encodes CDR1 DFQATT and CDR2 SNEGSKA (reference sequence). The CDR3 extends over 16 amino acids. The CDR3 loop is CSARDYYGAINEKLFF. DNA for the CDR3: TGCAGTGCTAGAGACTACTACGGGGCAATTAATGAAAAACTGTTTTTT.

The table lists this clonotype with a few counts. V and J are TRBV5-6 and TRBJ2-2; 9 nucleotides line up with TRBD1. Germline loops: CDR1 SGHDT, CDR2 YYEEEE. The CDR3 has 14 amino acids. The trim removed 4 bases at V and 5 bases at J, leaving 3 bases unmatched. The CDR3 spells CASSRGTGTGELFF. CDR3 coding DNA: TGTGCCAGCAGCCGCGGGACAGGGACCGGGGAGCTGTTTTTT.

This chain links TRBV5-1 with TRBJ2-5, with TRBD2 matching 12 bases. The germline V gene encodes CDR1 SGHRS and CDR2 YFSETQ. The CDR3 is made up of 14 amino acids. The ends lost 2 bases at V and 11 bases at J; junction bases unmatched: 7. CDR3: CASSFRLAGEEQYF. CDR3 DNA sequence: TGCGCCAGCAGCTTCAGACTAGCGGGAGAAGAGCAGTACTTC.

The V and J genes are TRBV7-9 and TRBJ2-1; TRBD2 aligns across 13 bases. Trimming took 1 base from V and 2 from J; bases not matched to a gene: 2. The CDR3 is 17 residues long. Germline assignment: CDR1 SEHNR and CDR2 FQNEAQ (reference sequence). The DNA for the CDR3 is TGTGCCAGCAGCTTAGAGGGACTAGCGGGAACCTACAATGAGCAGTTCTTC. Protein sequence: CASSLEGLAGTYNEQFF.

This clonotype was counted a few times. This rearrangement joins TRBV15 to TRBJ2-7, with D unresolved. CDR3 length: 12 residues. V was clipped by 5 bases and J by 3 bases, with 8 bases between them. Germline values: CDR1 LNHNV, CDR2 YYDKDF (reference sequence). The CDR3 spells CATSVDRYEQYF. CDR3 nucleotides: TGTGCCACCAGCGTTGACCGCTACGAGCAGTACTTC.

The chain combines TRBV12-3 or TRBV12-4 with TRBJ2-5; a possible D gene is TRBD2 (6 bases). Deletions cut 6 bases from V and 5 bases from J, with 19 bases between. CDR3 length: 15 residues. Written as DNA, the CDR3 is TGTGCCAGCAGCACACCTCTAGGAGGAGGGGAGACCCAGTACTTC. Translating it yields CASSTPLGGGETQYF.

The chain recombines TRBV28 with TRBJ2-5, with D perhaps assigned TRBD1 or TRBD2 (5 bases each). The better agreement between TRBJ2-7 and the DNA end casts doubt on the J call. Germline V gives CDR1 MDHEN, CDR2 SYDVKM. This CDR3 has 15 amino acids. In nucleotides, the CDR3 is TGTGCCAGCAGATCCGGGACCGCGTTCTCCTACGAGCAGTACTTC. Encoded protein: CASRSGTAFSYEQYF.

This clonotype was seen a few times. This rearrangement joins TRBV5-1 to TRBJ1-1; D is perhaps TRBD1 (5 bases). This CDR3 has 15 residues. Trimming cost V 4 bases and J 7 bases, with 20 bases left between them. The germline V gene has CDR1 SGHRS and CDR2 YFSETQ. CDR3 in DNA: TGCGCCAGCAGCCCAGCCACAGGCCTCACCCTTGAAGCTTTCTTT. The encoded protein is CASSPATGLTLEAFF.

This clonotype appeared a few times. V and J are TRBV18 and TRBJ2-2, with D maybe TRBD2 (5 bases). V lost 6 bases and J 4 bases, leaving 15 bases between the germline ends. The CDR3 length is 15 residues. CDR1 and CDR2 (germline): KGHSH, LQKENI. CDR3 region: CASSRSEGLTGELFF. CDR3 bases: TGTGCCAGCTCCCGCTCTGAGGGTCTCACCGGGGAGCTGTTTTTT. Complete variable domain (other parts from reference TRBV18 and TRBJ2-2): NAGVMQNPRHLVRRRGQEARLRCSPMKGHSHVYWYRQLPEEGLKFMVYLQKENIIDESGMPKERFSAEFPKEGPSILRIQQVVRGDSAAYFCASSRSEGLTGELFFGEGSRLTVL.

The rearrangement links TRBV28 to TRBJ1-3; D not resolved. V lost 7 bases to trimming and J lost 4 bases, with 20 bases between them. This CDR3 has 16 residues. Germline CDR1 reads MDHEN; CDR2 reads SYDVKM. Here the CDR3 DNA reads TGTGCCAGCAAATCTCCGGGAATTTTTGACGGAAACACCATATATTTT. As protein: CASKSPGIFDGNTIYF.

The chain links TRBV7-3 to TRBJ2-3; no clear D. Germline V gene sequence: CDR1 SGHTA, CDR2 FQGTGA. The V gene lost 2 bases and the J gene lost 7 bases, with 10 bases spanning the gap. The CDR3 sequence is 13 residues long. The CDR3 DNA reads TGTGCCAGCAGCTTAGACTTGGGGAATACGCAGTATTTT. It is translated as CASSLDLGNTQYF.

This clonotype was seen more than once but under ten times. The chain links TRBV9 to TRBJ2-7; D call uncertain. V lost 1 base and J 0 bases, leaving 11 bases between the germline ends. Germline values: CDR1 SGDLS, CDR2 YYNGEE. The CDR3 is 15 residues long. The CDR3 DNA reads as TGTGCCAGCAGCGTAACAGCACTAAGCTCCTACGAGCAGTACTTC. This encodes CASSVTALSSYEQYF.

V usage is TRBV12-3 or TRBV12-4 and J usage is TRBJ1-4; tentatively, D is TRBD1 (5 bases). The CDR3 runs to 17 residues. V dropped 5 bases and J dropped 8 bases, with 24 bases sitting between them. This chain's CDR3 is CASSPSEVSGIREKLFF. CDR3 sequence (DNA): TGTGCCAGCAGTCCCTCGGAGGTATCAGGGATTCGGGAAAAACTGTTTTTT.

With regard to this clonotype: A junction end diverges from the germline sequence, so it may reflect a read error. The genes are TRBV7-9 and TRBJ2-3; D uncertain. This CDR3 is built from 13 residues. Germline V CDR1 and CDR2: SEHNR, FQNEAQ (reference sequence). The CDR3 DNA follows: TGTGCCGGCAGCCCACGGATTACAGATACGCAGTATTTT. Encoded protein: CAGSPRITDTQYF.

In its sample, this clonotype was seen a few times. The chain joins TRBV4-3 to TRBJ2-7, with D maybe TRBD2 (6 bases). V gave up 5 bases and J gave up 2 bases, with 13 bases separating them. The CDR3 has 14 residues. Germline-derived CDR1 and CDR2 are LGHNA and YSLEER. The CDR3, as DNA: TGCGCCAGCAGCGCAAACCCGGGGGCCTACGAGCAGTACTTC. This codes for CASSANPGAYEQYF.

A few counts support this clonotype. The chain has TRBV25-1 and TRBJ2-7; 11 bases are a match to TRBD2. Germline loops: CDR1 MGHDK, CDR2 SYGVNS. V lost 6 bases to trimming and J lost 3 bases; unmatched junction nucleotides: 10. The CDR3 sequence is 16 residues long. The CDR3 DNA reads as TGTGCCAGCAGCGGGGATACTAGCGGGAGTCTCTACGAGCAGTACTTC. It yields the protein CASSGDTSGSLYEQYF.

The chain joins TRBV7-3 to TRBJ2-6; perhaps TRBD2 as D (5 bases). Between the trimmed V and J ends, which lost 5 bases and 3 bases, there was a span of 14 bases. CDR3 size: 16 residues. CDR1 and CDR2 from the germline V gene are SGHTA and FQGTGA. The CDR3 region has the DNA TGTGCCAGCAGCGTACAACTGGCGGGTGGGGCCAACGTCCTGACTTTC. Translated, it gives CASSVQLAGGANVLTF.

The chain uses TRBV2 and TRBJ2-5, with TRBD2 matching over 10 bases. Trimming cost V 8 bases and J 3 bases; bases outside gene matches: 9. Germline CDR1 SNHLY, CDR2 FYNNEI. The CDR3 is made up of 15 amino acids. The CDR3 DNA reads TGTGCCAGCGCCCTGACTGGACTAGCGGAAGAGACCCAGTACTTC. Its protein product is CASALTGLAEETQYF.

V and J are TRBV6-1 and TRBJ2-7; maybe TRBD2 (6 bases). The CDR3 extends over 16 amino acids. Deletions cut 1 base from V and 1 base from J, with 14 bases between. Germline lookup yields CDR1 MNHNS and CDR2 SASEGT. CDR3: CASSEGVADPSYEQYF. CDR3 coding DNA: TGTGCCAGCAGTGAAGGGGTAGCGGACCCTTCCTACGAGCAGTACTTC.

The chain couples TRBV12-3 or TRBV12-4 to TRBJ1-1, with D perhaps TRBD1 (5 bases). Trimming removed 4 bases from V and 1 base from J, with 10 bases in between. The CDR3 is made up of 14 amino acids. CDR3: CASSSGLRNTEAFF. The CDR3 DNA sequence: TGTGCCAGCAGTTCGGGACTCAGGAACACTGAAGCTTTCTTT.

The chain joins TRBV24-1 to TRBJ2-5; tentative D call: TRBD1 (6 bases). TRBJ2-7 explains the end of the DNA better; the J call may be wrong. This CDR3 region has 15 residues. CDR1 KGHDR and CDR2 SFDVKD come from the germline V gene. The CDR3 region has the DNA TGTGCCACCAGTGATTCCGGGACACTTCGGGACGAGCAGTACTTC. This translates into CATSDSGTLRDEQYF.

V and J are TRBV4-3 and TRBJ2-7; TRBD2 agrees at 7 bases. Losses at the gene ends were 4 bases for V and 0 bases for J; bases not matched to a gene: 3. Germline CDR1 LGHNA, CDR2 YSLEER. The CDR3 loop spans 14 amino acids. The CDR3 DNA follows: TGCGCCAGCAGCCTTGGGACTAACTCCTACGAGCAGTACTTC. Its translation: CASSLGTNSYEQYF.

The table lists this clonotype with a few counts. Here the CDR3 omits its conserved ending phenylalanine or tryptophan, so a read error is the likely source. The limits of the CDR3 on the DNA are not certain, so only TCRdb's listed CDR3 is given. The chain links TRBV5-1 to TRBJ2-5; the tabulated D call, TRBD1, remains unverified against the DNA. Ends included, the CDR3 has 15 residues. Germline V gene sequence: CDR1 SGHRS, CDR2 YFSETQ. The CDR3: CASSLAGGGGYERYL.

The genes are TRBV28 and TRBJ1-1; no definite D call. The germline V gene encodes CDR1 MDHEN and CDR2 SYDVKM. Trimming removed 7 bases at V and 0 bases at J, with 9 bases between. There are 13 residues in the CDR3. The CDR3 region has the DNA TGTGCCAGCATGGGGTCCATGAACACTGAAGCTTTCTTT. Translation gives CASMGSMNTEAFF.

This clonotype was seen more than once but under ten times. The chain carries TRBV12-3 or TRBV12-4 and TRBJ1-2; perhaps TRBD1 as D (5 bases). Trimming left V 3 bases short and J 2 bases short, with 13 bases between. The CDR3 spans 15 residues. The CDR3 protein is CASSFWGPANYGYTF. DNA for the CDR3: TGTGCCAGCAGTTTTTGGGGACCAGCCAACTATGGCTACACCTTC.

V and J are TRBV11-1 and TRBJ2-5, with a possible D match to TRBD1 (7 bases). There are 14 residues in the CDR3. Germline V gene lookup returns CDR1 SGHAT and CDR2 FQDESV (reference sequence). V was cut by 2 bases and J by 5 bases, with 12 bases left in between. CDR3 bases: TGTGCCAGCAGCTTACGGCCAGGGGGGGAGACCCAGTACTTC. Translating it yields CASSLRPGGETQYF. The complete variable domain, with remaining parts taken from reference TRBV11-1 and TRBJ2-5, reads EAEVAQSPRYKITEKSQAVAFWCDPISGHATLYWYRQILGQGPELLVQFQDESVVDDSQLPKDRFSAERLKGVDSTLKIQPAELGDSAMYLCASSLRPGGETQYFGPGTRLLVL.

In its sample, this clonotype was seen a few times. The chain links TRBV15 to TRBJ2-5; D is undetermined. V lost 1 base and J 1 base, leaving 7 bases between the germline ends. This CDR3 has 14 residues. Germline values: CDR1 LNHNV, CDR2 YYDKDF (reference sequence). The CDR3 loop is CATSRGPPQETQYF. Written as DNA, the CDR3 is TGTGCCACCAGCAGAGGGCCGCCCCAAGAGACCCAGTACTTC.